This T cell receptor beta chain was profiled in a study of T cell responses to AZD1222 COVID-19 vaccine. This clone was counted once. What it binds is unknown. Method: immunoSEQ multiplex PCR; TCRdb's copy keeps in-frame clones and lacks some. The profile shows 130,000 or so clones, about 89% of them singletons. The CDR3 runs to 13 residues. Unmatched junction bases numbered 6, after V lost 7 bases and J lost 10 bases. The germline V gene encodes CDR1 SNHLY and CDR2 FYNNEI. Whole-study results and caveats: Females made up more of the donors, who were largely white British, and clonal diversity may have come out too low. Among vaccine-associated CD4 TCRs, coverage spanned spike, with dominance at 160-218 and 743-854.

The J gene is TRBJ2-4, the V gene TRBV2; 11 nucleotides agree with TRBD2. This TCR derives from an adult in good health. The material was peripheral blood, obtained on day 0 of AZD1222 vaccination. CDR3 region: CASTPGTSGIQYF. Written as DNA, the CDR3 is TGTGCCAGCACCCCAGGGACTAGCGGAATTCAGTACTTC. Based on the CDR3 plus reference TRBV2 and TRBJ2-4, the full variable domain is EPEVTQTPSHQVTQMGQEVILRCVPISNHLYFYWYRQILGQKVEFLVSFYNNEISEKSEIFDDQFSVERPDGSNFTLKIRSTKLEDSAMYFCASTPGTSGIQYFGAGTRLSVL.